A selection of T cell receptor beta chains follows, all from one sample in a study of tumor-infiltrating lymphocytes in localized non-small cell lung cancer. Assay used: immunoSEQ multiplex PCR; TCRdb lists only in-frame clones, some missing. The data show about 10,000 clones, about 86% seen once. The sample consisted of uninvolved lung tissue not adjacent to the tumor. These TCRs come from a human donor with non-small cell lung cancer. Each CDR3 is given with its conserved first and last residue. D genes are given only for firm matches. The size entry is marked missing in some rows and otherwise reads once, few, many or a size class.

d_gene: TRBD1
v_gene: TRBV23-1
abundance: .
j_gene: TRBJ1-2
CDR3nt: TGCGCCAGCAGTCTGGGGGTCACAGGGGAAGTGGTTGGCTACACCTTC
CDR3aa: CASSLGVTGEVVGYTF

d_gene: .
v_gene: TRBV7-9
abundance: .
j_gene: TRBJ2-2
CDR3nt: TGTGCCAGCAGCCTTTCAGAGGCCGGGGAGCTGTTTTTT
CDR3aa: CASSLSEAGELFF

d_gene: .
v_gene: TRBV7-8
abundance: .
j_gene: TRBJ2-2
CDR3nt: TGTGCCAGCAGCCGACTCTTTAACGATCGCCGGGTAGACAGGGAGCTGTTTTTT
CDR3aa: CASSRLFNDRRVDRELFF

d_gene: TRBD1
v_gene: TRBV5-6
abundance: .
j_gene: TRBJ2-7
CDR3nt: TGTGCCAGCAGCCCTGGACAGGGGCTATACGAGCAGTACTTC
CDR3aa: CASSPGQGLYEQYF

d_gene: .
v_gene: TRBV6-1
abundance: .
j_gene: TRBJ1-6
CDR3nt: TGTGCCAGCAGTGACGAAGGGACACTTAATTCACCCCTCCACTTT
CDR3aa: CASSDEGTLNSPLHF

d_gene: .
v_gene: TRBV28
abundance: .
j_gene: TRBJ1-5
CDR3nt: TGTGCCAGCACTCTGTACGGGGGTTCGGGTCAGCCCCAGCATTTT
CDR3aa: CASTLYGGSGQPQHF

d_gene: TRBD1
v_gene: TRBV12-5
abundance: .
j_gene: TRBJ2-7
CDR3nt: TGTGCTAGTGGTTTGGTACAGGGGGTTTCCTACGAGCAGTACTTC
CDR3aa: CASGLVQGVSYEQYF

d_gene: .
v_gene: TRBV9
abundance: .
j_gene: TRBJ1-3
CDR3nt: TGTGCCAGCAGCTTTACTGGGGCGCGTGGAAACACCATATATTTT
CDR3aa: CASSFTGARGNTIYF

d_gene: .
v_gene: TRBV4-1
abundance: .
j_gene: TRBJ2-1
CDR3nt: TGCGCCAGCAGCCCCCTAACCCCGCGCCGGGGGCCCAACAATGAGCAGTTCTTC
CDR3aa: CASSPLTPRRGPNNEQFF

d_gene: .
v_gene: TRBV14
abundance: once
j_gene: TRBJ2-7
CDR3nt: TGTGCCAGCAGCCAACAGGGTCCCCTAGGCGAGCAGTACTTC
CDR3aa: CASSQQGPLGEQYF

d_gene: .
v_gene: TRBV7-3
abundance: .
j_gene: TRBJ1-1
CDR3nt: TGTGCCAGCAGCTTAAATTTGGGGAACGAAGCTTTCTTT
CDR3aa: CASSLNLGNEAFF

d_gene: .
v_gene: TRBV5-5
abundance: .
j_gene: TRBJ1-5
CDR3nt: TGTGCCAGCAGCCTCGGAGGTACTTCCCGGACACAGCCCCAGCATTTT
CDR3aa: CASSLGGTSRTQPQHF

d_gene: TRBD1
v_gene: TRBV27
abundance: .
j_gene: TRBJ1-6
CDR3nt: TGTGCCAGCAGTATGGCTGCGACAGGGGATTCACCCCTCCACTTT
CDR3aa: CASSMAATGDSPLHF

d_gene: TRBD1
v_gene: TRBV6-6
abundance: .
j_gene: TRBJ2-2
CDR3nt: TGTGCCACTGGGACAGGGAGCACCGGGGAGCTGTTTTTT
CDR3aa: CATGTGSTGELFF

d_gene: .
v_gene: TRBV2
abundance: .
j_gene: TRBJ2-2
CDR3nt: TGTGCCAGCAGTGGGGGCACGCGAGGCACCGGGGAGCTGTTTTTT
CDR3aa: CASSGGTRGTGELFF

d_gene: .
v_gene: TRBV18
abundance: .
j_gene: TRBJ2-7
CDR3nt: TGTGCCACCACAAGTGAACAGGGCCCCCTCTACGAGCAGTACTTC
CDR3aa: CATTSEQGPLYEQYF

d_gene: .
v_gene: TRBV6-1
abundance: .
j_gene: TRBJ1-4
CDR3nt: TGTGCCGGGCAAACAGGGAATAATGAAAAACTGTTTTTT
CDR3aa: CAGQTGNNEKLFF

d_gene: .
v_gene: TRBV6-6
abundance: .
j_gene: TRBJ1-3
CDR3nt: TGTGCCAGCAGTCGCGGTGGACAGTCTGGAAACACCATATATTTT
CDR3aa: CASSRGGQSGNTIYF

d_gene: .
v_gene: TRBV21-1
abundance: .
j_gene: TRBJ1-6
CDR3nt: TGTGCCAGCATCCGGGACCGCCACATGGGAGAAGCCCTCCACTTT
CDR3aa: CASIRDRHMGEALHF

d_gene: TRBD1
v_gene: TRBV6-5
abundance: .
j_gene: TRBJ1-5
CDR3nt: TGTGCCAGCAGTTCCCGGGACAGGGGCAATCAGCCCCAGCATTTT
CDR3aa: CASSSRDRGNQPQHF

d_gene: .
v_gene: TRBV4-1
abundance: .
j_gene: TRBJ1-1
CDR3nt: TGCGCCAGCAGCCAATTCATGGAGTCTTTCTTT
CDR3aa: CASSQFMESFF

d_gene: .
v_gene: TRBV6-1
abundance: few
j_gene: TRBJ2-2
CDR3nt: TGTGCCAGCAGTGAAGCCTGGGGACACAACACCGGGGAGCTGTTTTTT
CDR3aa: CASSEAWGHNTGELFF

d_gene: .
v_gene: TRBV15
abundance: .
j_gene: TRBJ2-2
CDR3nt: TGTGCCACCAGCCAAACCTGGACAGCGAACACCGGGGAGCTGTTTTTT
CDR3aa: CATSQTWTANTGELFF

d_gene: TRBD1
v_gene: TRBV11-1
abundance: .
j_gene: TRBJ1-1
CDR3nt: TGTGCCAGCAGCCTGACAGGGGACGAAGCTTTCTTT
CDR3aa: CASSLTGDEAFF

d_gene: .
v_gene: TRBV11-1
abundance: .
j_gene: TRBJ2-1
CDR3nt: TGTGCCAGCAGCTTATTAGTAGGGGGAACGCTGGAGCAGTTCTTC
CDR3aa: CASSLLVGGTLEQFF

d_gene: .
v_gene: TRBV5-4
abundance: .
j_gene: TRBJ2-7
CDR3nt: TGTGCCAGCAGCCTTGGGGGGCTGCTAGACAACGAGCAGTACTTC
CDR3aa: CASSLGGLLDNEQYF

d_gene: TRBD1
v_gene: TRBV18
abundance: .
j_gene: TRBJ2-6
CDR3nt: TGTGCCAGCTCACCCCGGACAGGCAACTCTGGGGCCAACGTCCTGACTTTC
CDR3aa: CASSPRTGNSGANVLTF

d_gene: .
v_gene: TRBV7-2
abundance: once
j_gene: TRBJ2-7
CDR3nt: TGTGCCAGCAGCTTAGCAGAGCCCTACGAGCAGTACTTC
CDR3aa: CASSLAEPYEQYF

d_gene: .
v_gene: TRBV6-5
abundance: .
j_gene: TRBJ1-5
CDR3nt: TGTGCCAGCAGTTACGGCAGGGGTGGTAATCAGCCCCAGCATTTT
CDR3aa: CASSYGRGGNQPQHF

d_gene: .
v_gene: TRBV5-6
abundance: once
j_gene: TRBJ1-2
CDR3nt: TGTGCCAGCAGCTTAAGGGGAGGTAGTGGTGGCTACACCTTC
CDR3aa: CASSLRGGSGGYTF

d_gene: TRBD2
v_gene: TRBV5-1
abundance: .
j_gene: TRBJ2-1
CDR3nt: TGCGCCAGCAGCTTGGACGGGACTAGTGGGTACAATGAGCAGTTCTTC
CDR3aa: CASSLDGTSGYNEQFF

d_gene: TRBD1
v_gene: TRBV29-1
abundance: .
j_gene: TRBJ2-7
CDR3nt: TGCAGCGTCGGACAGGCCTACGAGCAGTACTTC
CDR3aa: CSVGQAYEQYF

d_gene: TRBD2
v_gene: TRBV5-1
abundance: .
j_gene: TRBJ2-7
CDR3nt: TGCGCCAGCAGCCCTACCTCGGGCGGGGGGATCGGCGAGCAGTACTTC
CDR3aa: CASSPTSGGGIGEQYF

d_gene: .
v_gene: TRBV21-1
abundance: once
j_gene: TRBJ2-2
CDR3nt: TGTGCCAGTCTCAGAGGGACAGGGGACCCCTCGAACACCGGGGAGCTGTTTTTT
CDR3aa: CASLRGTGDPSNTGELFF

d_gene: .
v_gene: TRBV6-5
abundance: once
j_gene: TRBJ1-5
CDR3nt: TGTGCCAGCAGTTACTCCGGGGGCAATCAGCCCCAGCATTTT
CDR3aa: CASSYSGGNQPQHF

d_gene: TRBD2
v_gene: TRBV7-9
abundance: few
j_gene: TRBJ2-3
CDR3nt: TGTGCCAGCAGCCGGAGCGGGGGGGCGCCAGATACGCAGTATTTT
CDR3aa: CASSRSGGAPDTQYF

d_gene: .
v_gene: TRBV6-5
abundance: .
j_gene: TRBJ2-5
CDR3nt: TGTGCCAGCAGCTCGGGATTCAAGGGGACCCAGTACTTC
CDR3aa: CASSSGFKGTQYF

d_gene: .
v_gene: TRBV5-1
abundance: .
j_gene: TRBJ2-5
CDR3nt: TGCGCCAGCAGCTTGGAACGGGGCCCCTCAACCCAGTACTTC
CDR3aa: CASSLERGPSTQYF

d_gene: .
v_gene: TRBV6-1
abundance: .
j_gene: TRBJ1-4
CDR3nt: TGTGCCAGCAGTGAGGGGGGGGGCGGTGAAAAACTGTTTTTT
CDR3aa: CASSEGGGGEKLFF

d_gene: .
v_gene: TRBV7-6
abundance: .
j_gene: TRBJ1-2
CDR3nt: TGTGCCAGCAGCTTAGAACGAGGGTTTAACTATGGCTACACCTTC
CDR3aa: CASSLERGFNYGYTF

d_gene: TRBD2
v_gene: TRBV11-2
abundance: once
j_gene: TRBJ2-1
CDR3nt: TGTGCCAGCAGCTTACGGGGACTAGCATCCTACAATGAGCAGTTCTTC
CDR3aa: CASSLRGLASYNEQFF

d_gene: TRBD1
v_gene: TRBV6-5
abundance: .
j_gene: TRBJ1-2
CDR3nt: TGTGCCAGCAGTTCACAGGGGGGGTATGGCTACACCTTC
CDR3aa: CASSSQGGYGYTF